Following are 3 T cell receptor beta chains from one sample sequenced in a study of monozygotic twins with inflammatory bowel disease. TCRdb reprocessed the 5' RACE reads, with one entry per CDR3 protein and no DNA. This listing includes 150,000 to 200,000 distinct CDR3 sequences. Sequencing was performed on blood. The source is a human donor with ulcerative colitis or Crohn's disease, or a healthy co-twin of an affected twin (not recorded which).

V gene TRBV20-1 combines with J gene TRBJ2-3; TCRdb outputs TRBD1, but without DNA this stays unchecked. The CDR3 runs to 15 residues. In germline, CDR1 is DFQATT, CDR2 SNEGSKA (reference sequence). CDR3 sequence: CSVRGRGPSTDTQYF.

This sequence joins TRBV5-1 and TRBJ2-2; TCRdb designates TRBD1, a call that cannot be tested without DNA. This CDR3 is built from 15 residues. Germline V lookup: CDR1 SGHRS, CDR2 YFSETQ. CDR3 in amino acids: CASSEGQGNTGELFF.

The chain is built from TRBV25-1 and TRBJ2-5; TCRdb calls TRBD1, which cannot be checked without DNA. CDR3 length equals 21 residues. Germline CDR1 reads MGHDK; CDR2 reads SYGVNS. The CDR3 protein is CASSDRLSHLRDTEGSETQYF.